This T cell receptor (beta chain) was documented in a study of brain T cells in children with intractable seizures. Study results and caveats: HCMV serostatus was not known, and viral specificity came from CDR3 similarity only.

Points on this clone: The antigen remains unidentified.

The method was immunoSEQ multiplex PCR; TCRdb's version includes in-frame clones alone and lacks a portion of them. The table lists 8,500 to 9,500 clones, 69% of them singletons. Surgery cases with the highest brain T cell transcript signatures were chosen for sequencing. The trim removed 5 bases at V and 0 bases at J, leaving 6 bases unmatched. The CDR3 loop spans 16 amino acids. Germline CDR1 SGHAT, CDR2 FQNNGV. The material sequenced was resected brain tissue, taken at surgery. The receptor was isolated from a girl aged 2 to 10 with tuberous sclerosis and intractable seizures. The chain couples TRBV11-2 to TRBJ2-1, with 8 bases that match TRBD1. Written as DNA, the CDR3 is TGTGCCAGCAGCCTCGGACAGGGTAGCTCCTACAATGAGCAGTTCTTC. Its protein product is CASSLGQGSSYNEQFF.